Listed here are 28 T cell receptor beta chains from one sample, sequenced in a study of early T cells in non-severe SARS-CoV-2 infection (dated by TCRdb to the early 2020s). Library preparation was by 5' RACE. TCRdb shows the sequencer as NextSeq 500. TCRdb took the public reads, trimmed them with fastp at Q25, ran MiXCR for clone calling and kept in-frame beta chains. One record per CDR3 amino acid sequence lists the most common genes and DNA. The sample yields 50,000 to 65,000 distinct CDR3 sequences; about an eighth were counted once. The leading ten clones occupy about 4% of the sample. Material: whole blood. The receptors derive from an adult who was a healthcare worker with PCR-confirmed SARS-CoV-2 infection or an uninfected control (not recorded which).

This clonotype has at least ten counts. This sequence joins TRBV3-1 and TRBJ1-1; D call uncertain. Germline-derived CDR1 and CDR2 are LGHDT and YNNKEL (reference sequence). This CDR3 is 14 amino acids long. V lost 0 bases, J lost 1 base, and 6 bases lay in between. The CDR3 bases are TGTGCCAGCAGCCAAGATTGGGGGAACACTGAAGCTTTCTTT. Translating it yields CASSQDWGNTEAFF.

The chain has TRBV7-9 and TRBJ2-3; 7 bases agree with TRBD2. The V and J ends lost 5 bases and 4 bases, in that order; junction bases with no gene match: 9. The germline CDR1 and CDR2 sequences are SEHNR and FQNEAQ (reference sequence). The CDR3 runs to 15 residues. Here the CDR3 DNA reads TGTGCCAGCAGCCCCGCGGGAGTAAGCCCAGATACGCAGTATTTT. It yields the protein CASSPAGVSPDTQYF.

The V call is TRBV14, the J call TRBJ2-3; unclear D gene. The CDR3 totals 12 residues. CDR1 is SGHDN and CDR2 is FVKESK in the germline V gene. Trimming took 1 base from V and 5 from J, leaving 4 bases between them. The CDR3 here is CASSQVRDTQYF. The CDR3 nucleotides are TGTGCCAGCAGCCAAGTCCGAGATACGCAGTATTTT. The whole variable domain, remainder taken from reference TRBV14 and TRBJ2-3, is EAGVTQFPSHSVIEKGQTVTLRCDPISGHDNLYWYRRVMGKEIKFLLHFVKESKQDESGMPNNRFLAERTGGTYSTLKVQPAELEDSGVYFCASSQVRDTQYFGPGTRLTVL.

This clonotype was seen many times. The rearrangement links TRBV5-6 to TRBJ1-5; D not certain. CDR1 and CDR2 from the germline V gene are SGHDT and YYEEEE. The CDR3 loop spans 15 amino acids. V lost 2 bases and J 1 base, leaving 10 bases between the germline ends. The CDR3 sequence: CASSFLRNSNQPQHF. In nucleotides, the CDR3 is TGTGCCAGCAGCTTTTTACGTAACAGCAATCAGCCCCAGCATTTT.

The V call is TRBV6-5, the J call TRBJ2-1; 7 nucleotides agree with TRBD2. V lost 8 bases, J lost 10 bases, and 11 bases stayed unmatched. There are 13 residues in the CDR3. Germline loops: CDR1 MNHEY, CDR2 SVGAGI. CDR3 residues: CASRLSGAAEQFF. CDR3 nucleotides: TGTGCCAGCCGTTTGAGCGGGGCAGCCGAGCAGTTCTTC.

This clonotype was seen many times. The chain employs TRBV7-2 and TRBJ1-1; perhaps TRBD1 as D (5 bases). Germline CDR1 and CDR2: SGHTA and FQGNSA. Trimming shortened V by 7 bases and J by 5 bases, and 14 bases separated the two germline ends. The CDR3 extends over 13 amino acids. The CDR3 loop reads CASTPAGGTEAFF. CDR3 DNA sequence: TGTGCCAGCACCCCAGCGGGGGGGACTGAAGCTTTCTTT.

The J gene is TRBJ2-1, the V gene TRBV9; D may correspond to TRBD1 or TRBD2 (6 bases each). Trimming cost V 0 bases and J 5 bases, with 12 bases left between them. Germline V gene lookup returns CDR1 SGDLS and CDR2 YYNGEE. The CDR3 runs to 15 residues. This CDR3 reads CASSVVGGQDNEQFF. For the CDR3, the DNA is TGTGCCAGCAGCGTAGTGGGGGGCCAGGACAATGAGCAGTTCTTC.

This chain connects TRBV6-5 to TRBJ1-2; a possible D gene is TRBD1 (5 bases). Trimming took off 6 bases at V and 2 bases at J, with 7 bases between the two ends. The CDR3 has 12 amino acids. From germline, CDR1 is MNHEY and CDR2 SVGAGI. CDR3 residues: CASRAGNYGYTF. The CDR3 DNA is TGTGCCAGCAGGGCAGGGAACTATGGCTACACCTTC.

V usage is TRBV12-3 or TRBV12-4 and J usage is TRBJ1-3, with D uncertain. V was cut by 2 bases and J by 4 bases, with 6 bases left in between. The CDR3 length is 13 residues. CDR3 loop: CASSLSSGNTIYF. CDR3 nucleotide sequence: TGTGCCAGCAGTTTAAGTTCCGGAAACACCATATATTTT.

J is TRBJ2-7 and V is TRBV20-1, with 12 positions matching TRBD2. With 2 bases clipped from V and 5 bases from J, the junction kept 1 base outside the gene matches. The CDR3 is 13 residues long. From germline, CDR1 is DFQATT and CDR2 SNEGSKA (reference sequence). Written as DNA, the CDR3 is TGCAGTGCTAGACTAGCGGGGGGGCACGAGCAGTACTTC. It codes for CSARLAGGHEQYF.

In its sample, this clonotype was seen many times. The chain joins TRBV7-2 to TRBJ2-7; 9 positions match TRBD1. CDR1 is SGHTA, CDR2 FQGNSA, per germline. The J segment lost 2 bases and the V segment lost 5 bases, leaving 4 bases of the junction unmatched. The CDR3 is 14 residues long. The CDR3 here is CASSRDRATYEQYF. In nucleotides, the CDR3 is TGTGCCAGCAGCCGGGACAGGGCAACCTACGAGCAGTACTTC.

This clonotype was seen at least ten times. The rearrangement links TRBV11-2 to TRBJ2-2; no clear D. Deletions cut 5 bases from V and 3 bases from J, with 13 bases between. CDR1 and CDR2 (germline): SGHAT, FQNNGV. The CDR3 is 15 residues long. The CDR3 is CASSPRWGYTGELFF. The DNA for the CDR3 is TGTGCCAGCAGCCCCCGTTGGGGTTACACCGGGGAGCTGTTTTTT.

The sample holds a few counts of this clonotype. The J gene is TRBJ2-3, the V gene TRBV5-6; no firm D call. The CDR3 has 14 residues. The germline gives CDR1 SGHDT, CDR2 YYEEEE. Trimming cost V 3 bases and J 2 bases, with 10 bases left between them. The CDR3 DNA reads TGTGCCAGCAGCTCCGGGCGGTTCACAGATACGCAGTATTTT. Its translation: CASSSGRFTDTQYF.

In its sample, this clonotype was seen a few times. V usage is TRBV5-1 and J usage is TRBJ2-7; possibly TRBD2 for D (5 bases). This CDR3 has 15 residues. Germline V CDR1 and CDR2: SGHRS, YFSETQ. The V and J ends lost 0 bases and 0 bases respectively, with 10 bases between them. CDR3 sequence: CASSLAPGISYEQYF. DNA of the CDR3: TGCGCCAGCAGCTTGGCCCCGGGGATCTCCTACGAGCAGTACTTC.

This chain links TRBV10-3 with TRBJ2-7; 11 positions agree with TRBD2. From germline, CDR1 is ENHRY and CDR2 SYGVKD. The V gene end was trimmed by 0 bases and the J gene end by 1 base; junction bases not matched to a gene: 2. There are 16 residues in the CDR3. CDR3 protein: CAISESLAGGSYEQYF. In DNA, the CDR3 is TGTGCCATCAGTGAGTCTCTAGCGGGGGGTTCCTACGAGCAGTACTTC.

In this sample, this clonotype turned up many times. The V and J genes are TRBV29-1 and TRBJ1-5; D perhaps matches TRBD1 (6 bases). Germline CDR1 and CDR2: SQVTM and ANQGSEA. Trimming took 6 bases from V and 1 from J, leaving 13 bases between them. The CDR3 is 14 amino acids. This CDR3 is CSVSKGDSNQPQHF. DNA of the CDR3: TGCAGCGTCTCCAAGGGGGACAGCAATCAGCCCCAGCATTTT.

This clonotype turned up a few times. The CDR3 DNA sequence: TGTGCCAGCTCACCAGAGGGGGCGCGCACCGGGGAGCTGTTTTTT. This translates into CASSPEGARTGELFF. This chain uses TRBV18 with TRBJ2-2, with 7 bases lining up with TRBD1. The CDR3 sequence is 15 residues long. Unmatched junction bases numbered 4, after V lost 2 bases and J lost 4 bases. CDR1 is KGHSH, CDR2 LQKENI, per germline.

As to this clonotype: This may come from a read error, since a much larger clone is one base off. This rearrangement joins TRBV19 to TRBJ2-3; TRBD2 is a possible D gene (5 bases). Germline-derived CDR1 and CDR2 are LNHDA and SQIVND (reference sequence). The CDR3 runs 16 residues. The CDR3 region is CASSIGPGISTDTRYF. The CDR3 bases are TGTGCCAGTAGTATAGGGCCCGGGATAAGCACAGATACGCGGTATTTT.

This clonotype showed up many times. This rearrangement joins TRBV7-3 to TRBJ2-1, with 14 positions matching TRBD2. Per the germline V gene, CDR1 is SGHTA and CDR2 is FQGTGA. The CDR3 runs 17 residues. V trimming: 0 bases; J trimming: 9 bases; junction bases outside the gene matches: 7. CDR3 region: CASSLTTTSGGAGEQFF. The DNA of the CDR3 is TGTGCCAGCAGCTTAACGACGACTAGCGGGGGGGCTGGTGAGCAGTTCTTC.

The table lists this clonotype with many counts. CDR3 DNA: TGTGCCAGCAGTTTCCCCCATGTACAGGGGGTAGGAAACACCATATATTTT. Amino acid sequence: CASSFPHVQGVGNTIYF. The chain couples TRBV12-3 or TRBV12-4 to TRBJ1-3, with 8 bases fitting TRBD1. The CDR3 has 17 residues. V was pared by 3 bases and J by 4 bases, with 11 bases of the junction left unmatched.

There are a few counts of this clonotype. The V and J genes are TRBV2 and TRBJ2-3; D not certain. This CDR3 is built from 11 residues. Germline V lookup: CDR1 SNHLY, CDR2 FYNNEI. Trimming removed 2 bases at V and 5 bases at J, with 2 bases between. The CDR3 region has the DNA TGTGCCAGCAGTGAACAAGATACGCAGTATTTT. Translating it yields CASSEQDTQYF.

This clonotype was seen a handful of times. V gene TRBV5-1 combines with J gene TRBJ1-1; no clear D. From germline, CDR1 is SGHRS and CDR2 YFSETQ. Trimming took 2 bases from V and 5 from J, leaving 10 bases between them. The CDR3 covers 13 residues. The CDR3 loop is CASSFSLGTEAFF. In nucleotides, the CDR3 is TGCGCCAGCAGCTTTAGTCTAGGGACTGAAGCTTTCTTT.

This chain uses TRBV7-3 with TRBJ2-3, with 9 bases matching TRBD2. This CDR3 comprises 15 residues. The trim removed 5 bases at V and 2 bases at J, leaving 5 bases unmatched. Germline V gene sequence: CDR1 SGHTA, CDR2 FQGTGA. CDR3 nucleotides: TGTGCCAGCAGCAAAATAGCGGGGGCCACAGATACGCAGTATTTT. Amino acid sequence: CASSKIAGATDTQYF.

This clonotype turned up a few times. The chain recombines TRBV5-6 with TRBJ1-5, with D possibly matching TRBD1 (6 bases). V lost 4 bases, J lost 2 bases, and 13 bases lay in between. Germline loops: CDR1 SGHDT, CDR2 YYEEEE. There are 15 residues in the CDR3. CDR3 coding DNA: TGTGCCAGCAGCCTACAGGGATACGGCAATCAGCCCCAGCATTTT. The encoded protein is CASSLQGYGNQPQHF. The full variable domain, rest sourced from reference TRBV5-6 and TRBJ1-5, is DAGVTQSPTHLIKTRGQQVTLRCSPKSGHDTVSWYQQALGQGPQFIFQYYEEEERQRGNFPDRFSGHQFPNYSSELNVNALLLGDSALYLCASSLQGYGNQPQHFGDGTRLSIL.

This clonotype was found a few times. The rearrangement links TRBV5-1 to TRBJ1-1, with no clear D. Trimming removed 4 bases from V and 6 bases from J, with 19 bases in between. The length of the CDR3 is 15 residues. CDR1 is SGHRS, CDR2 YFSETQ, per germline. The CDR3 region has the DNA TGCGCCAGCAGCCCGACTACAAGGGATGGGGCTGAAGCTTTCTTT. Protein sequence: CASSPTTRDGAEAFF.

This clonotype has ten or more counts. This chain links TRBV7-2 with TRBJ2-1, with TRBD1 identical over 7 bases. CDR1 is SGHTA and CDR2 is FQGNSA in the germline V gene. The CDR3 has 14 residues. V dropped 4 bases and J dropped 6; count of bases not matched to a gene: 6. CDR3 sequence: CASSSRQGTNEQFF. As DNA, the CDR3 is TGTGCCAGCAGCTCGAGACAGGGTACCAATGAGCAGTTCTTC.

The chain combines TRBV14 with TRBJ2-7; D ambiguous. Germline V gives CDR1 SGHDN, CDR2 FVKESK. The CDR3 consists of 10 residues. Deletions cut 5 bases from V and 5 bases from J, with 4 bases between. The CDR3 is CASSSHEQYF. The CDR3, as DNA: TGTGCCAGCAGCAGCCACGAGCAGTACTTC.

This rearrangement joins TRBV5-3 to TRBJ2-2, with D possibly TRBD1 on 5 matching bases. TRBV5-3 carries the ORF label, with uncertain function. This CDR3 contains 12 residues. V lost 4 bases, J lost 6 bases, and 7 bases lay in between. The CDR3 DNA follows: TGTGCCAGAAGCCGACAGCCCGGGGAGCTGTTTTTT. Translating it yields CARSRQPGELFF.